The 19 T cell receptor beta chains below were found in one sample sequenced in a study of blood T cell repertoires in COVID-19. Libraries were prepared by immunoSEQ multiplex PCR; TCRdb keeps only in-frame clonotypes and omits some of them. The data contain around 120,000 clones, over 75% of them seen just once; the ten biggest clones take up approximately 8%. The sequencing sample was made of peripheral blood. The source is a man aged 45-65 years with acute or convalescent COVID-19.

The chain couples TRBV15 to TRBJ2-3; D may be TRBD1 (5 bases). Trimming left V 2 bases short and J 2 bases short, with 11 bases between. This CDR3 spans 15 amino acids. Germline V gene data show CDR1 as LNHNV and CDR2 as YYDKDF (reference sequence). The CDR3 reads CATSRRTRNTDTQYF. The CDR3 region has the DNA TGTGCCACCAGCAGAAGGACACGAAACACAGATACGCAGTATTTT.

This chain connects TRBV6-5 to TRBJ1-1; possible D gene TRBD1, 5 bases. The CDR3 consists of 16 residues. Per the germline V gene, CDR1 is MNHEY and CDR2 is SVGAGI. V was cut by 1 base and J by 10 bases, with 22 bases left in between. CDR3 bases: TGTGCCAGCAGTTACTTAACAGGTACCCCTCGACTAGGAGCTTTCTTT. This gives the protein CASSYLTGTPRLGAFF.

The CDR3: CASSTTPHYYGYTF. The CDR3 nucleotides read TGTGCCAGTAGCACAACCCCCCATTACTATGGCTACACCTTC. The rearrangement uses TRBV19 and TRBJ1-2; no firm D call. This CDR3 region has 14 residues. Germline V CDR1 and CDR2: LNHDA, SQIVND (reference sequence). V lost 6 bases, J lost 3 bases, and 14 bases lay in between. Filled out from reference TRBV19 and TRBJ1-2, the complete variable domain reads DGGITQSPKYLFRKEGQNVTLSCEQNLNHDAMYWYRQDPGQGLRLIYYSQIVNDFQKGDIAEGYSVSREKKESFPLTVTSAQKNPTAFYLCASSTTPHYYGYTFGSGTRLTVV.

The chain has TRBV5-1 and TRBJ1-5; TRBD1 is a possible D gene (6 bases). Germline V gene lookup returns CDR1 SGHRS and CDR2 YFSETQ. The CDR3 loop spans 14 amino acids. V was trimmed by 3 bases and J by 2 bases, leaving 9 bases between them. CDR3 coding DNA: TGCGCCAGCAGCTCACAGGGCGGCAATCAGCCCCAGCATTTT. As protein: CASSSQGGNQPQHF. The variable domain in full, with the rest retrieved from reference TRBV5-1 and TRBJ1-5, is KAGVTQTPRYLIKTRGQQVTLSCSPISGHRSVSWYQQTPGQGLQFLFEYFSETQRNKGNFPGRFSGRQFSNSRSEMNVSTLELGDSALYLCASSSQGGNQPQHFGDGTRLSIL.

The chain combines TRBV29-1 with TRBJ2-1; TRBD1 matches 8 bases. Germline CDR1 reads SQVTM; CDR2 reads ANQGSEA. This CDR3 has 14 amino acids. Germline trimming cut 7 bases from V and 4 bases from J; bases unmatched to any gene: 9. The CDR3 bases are TGCAGCGCTTCCGGGACAGGCATATACAATGAGCAGTTCTTC. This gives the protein CSASGTGIYNEQFF.

This CDR3 reads CASSWGTGGFGSPLHF. As DNA, the CDR3 is TGCGCCAGCAGCTGGGGGACAGGGGGTTTTGGCTCACCCCTCCACTTT. This chain links TRBV5-1 with TRBJ1-6; 11 positions agree with TRBD1. The germline CDR1 and CDR2 sequences are SGHRS and YFSETQ. The V gene end was trimmed by 3 bases and the J gene end by 10 bases; junction bases not matched to a gene: 9. This CDR3 comprises 16 residues.

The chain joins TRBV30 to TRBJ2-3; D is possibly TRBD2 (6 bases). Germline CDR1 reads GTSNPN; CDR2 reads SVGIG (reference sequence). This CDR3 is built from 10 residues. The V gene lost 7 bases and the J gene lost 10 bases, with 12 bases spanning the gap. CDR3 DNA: TGTGCCTACCGACTAGAGGCGCAGTATTTT. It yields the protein CAYRLEAQYF. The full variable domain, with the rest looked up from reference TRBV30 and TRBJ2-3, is SQTIHQWPATLVQPVGSPLSLECTVEGTSNPNLYWYRQAAGRGLQLLFYSVGIGQISSEVPQNLSASRPQDRQFILSSKKLLLSDSGFYLCAYRLEAQYFGPGTRLTVL.

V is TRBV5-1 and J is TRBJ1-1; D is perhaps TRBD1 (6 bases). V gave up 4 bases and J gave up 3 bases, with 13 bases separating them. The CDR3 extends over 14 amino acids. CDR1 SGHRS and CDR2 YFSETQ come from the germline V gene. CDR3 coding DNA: TGCGCCAGCAGCGTAGGGGGTGGGCACACTGAAGCTTTCTTT. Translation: CASSVGGGHTEAFF.

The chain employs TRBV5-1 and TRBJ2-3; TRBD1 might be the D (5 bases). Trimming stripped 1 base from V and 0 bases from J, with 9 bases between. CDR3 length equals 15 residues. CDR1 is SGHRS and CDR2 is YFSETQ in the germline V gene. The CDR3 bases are TGCGCCAGCAGCTTGTCTACAGGTAGCACAGATACGCAGTATTTT. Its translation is CASSLSTGSTDTQYF.

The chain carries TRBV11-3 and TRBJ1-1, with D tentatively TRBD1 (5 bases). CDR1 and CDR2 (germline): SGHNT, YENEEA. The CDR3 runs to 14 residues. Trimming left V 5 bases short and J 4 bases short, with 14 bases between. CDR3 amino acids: CASSPGTGGTEAFF. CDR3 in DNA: TGTGCCAGCAGCCCAGGGACGGGGGGCACTGAAGCTTTCTTT.

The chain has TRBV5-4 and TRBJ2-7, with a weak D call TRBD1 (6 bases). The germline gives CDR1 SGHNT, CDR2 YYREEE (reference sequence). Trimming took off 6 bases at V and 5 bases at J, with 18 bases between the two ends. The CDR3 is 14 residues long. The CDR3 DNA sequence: TGTGCCAGCACGCTGGGGAACTCAGGGGACGAGCAGTACTTC. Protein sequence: CASTLGNSGDEQYF.

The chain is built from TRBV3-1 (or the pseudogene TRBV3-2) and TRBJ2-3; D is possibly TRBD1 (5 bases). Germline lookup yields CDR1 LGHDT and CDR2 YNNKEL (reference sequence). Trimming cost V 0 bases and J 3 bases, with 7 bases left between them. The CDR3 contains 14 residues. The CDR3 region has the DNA TGTGCCAGCAGCCAAGATCCAGGGACAGATACGCAGTATTTT. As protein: CASSQDPGTDTQYF.

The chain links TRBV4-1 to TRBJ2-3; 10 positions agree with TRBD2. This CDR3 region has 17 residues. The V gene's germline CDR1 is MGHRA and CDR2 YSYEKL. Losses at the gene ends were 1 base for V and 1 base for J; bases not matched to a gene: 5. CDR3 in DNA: TGCGCCAGCAGCCAAGTGGCTAGCGGGGGCCGCACAGATACGCAGTATTTT. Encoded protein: CASSQVASGGRTDTQYF.

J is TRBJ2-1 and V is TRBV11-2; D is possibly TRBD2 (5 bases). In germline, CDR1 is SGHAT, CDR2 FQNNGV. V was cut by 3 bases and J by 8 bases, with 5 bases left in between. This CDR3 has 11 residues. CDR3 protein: CASSLEDEQFF. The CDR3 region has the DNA TGTGCCAGCAGCTTGGAGGATGAGCAGTTCTTC.

The CDR3 DNA reads as TGTGCCAGTAGTCCCCGACAGGTTTACTCTGGAAACACCATATATTTT. Its translation is CASSPRQVYSGNTIYF. The V and J genes are TRBV19 and TRBJ1-3, with D possibly matching TRBD1 (6 bases). Germline assignment: CDR1 LNHDA and CDR2 SQIVND (reference sequence). CDR3 length: 16 residues. The V end lost 5 bases, the J end lost 0 bases, and 14 bases lay between the germline ends.

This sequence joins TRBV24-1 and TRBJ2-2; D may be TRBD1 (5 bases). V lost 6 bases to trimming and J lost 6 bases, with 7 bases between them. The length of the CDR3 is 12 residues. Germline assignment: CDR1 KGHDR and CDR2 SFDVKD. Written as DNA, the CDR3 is TGTGCCACCAGTCAGGGTCCCGGGGAGCTGTTTTTT. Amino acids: CATSQGPGELFF.

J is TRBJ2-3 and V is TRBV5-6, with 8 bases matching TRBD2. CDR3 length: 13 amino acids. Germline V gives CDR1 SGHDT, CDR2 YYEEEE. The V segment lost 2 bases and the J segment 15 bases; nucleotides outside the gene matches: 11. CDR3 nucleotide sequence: TGTGCCAGCAGCTTACCAAGCGGGAGTGATTCCTATTTT. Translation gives CASSLPSGSDSYF.

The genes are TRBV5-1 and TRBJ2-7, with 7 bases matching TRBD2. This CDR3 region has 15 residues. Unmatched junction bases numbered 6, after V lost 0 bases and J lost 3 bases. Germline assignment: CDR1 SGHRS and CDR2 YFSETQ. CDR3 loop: CASSLVASGNYEQYF. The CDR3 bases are TGCGCCAGCAGCTTGGTGGCTAGCGGAAACTACGAGCAGTACTTC.

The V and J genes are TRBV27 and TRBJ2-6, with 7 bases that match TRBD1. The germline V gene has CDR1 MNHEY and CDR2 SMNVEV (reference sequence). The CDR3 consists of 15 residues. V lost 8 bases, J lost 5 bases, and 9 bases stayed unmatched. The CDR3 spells CASLPTGVRANVLTF. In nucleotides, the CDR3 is TGTGCCAGCCTACCCACAGGGGTAAGGGCCAACGTCCTGACTTTC.